These T cell receptor beta chains were read from a single sample in a study of blood T cells in healthy people across ages. Each CDR3 protein gets one entry after TCRdb re-called the 5' RACE reads with MiXCR. Here the sample spans over 1.5 million distinct CDR3 sequences, about 50% being singletons. Sequenced sample: blood. The receptors come from a woman in her forties in good health. Both conserved end residues are part of each CDR3. The D gene is left open where the match is weak. The size field is filled for only some rows; it gives once, few, many or a size class.

CDR3nt: TGTGCCAGCAGCTATGAGGGAGGAACAGATACGCAGTATTTT; CDR3aa: CASSYEGGTDTQYF; v_gene: TRBV5-8; abundance: NA; j_gene: TRBJ2-3; d_gene: NA
CDR3nt: TGCAGCGCTGGGGACGGTAATCAGCCCCAGCATTTT; CDR3aa: CSAGDGNQPQHF; v_gene: TRBV29-1; abundance: NA; j_gene: TRBJ1-5; d_gene: NA
CDR3nt: TGTGCCAGCAGTGAGCAGGGGGTTGTCCACGAGCAGTACTTC; CDR3aa: CASSEQGVVHEQYF; v_gene: TRBV6-1; abundance: NA; j_gene: TRBJ2-7; d_gene: TRBD1
CDR3nt: TGCGCCAGCAGCCAAGAGGGATTTGGGGGGCCCTATGAGCAGTTCTTC; CDR3aa: CASSQEGFGGPYEQFF; v_gene: TRBV4-3; abundance: few; j_gene: TRBJ2-1; d_gene: NA
CDR3nt: NA; CDR3aa: CASSLFGPGSYEQYF; v_gene: TRBV27; abundance: NA; j_gene: TRBJ2-7; d_gene: NA
CDR3nt: TGTGCCAGCAGCCAAGAAATCGGCGCGGGGGGGCAGAACACAGATACGCAGTATTTT; CDR3aa: CASSQEIGAGGQNTDTQYF; v_gene: TRBV4-2; abundance: NA; j_gene: TRBJ2-3; d_gene: TRBD2
CDR3nt: TGTGCCATCAGTACAAGATCCGCCGGGACAGAAAGCACAGATACGCAGTATTTT; CDR3aa: CAISTRSAGTESTDTQYF; v_gene: TRBV10-3; abundance: few; j_gene: TRBJ2-3; d_gene: TRBD1
CDR3nt: TGTGCCACCAGTGATTTGAGGTGGGATACGCAGTATTTT; CDR3aa: CATSDLRWDTQYF; v_gene: TRBV24-1; abundance: NA; j_gene: TRBJ2-3; d_gene: NA
CDR3nt: TGCGCCAGCAGCCAAGAGGGTAGCACTGAAGCTTTCTTT; CDR3aa: CASSQEGSTEAFF; v_gene: TRBV4-1; abundance: NA; j_gene: TRBJ1-1; d_gene: NA
CDR3nt: TGTGCCACCAGCAGGGTGCAGGGGACTCAGCCCCAGCATTTT; CDR3aa: CATSRVQGTQPQHF; v_gene: TRBV15; abundance: few; j_gene: TRBJ1-5; d_gene: NA
CDR3nt: TGCGCCAGCAGCTTCCCTGGAAGGGGGCAAGAGACCCAGTACTTC; CDR3aa: CASSFPGRGQETQYF; v_gene: TRBV5-1; abundance: NA; j_gene: TRBJ2-5; d_gene: NA
CDR3nt: TGTGCCAGCAGTTTGGCTCTCAGGCCTGAAGCTTTCTTT; CDR3aa: CASSLALRPEAFF; v_gene: TRBV12-3/TRBV12-4; abundance: NA; j_gene: TRBJ1-1; d_gene: NA
CDR3nt: TGCAGTCTCGTAGAGCGGGGGCGCACAGATACGCAGTATTTT; CDR3aa: CSLVERGRTDTQYF; v_gene: TRBV20-1; abundance: NA; j_gene: TRBJ2-3; d_gene: TRBD2
CDR3nt: TGTGCCAGCAGCCTATCGACAGGCTACACCGGGGAGCTGTTTTTT; CDR3aa: CASSLSTGYTGELFF; v_gene: TRBV11-2; abundance: NA; j_gene: TRBJ2-2; d_gene: NA
CDR3nt: TGCGCCAGCAGCTTCCAGGGAATCACTTACAATGAGCAGTTCTTC; CDR3aa: CASSFQGITYNEQFF; v_gene: TRBV5-1; abundance: NA; j_gene: TRBJ2-1; d_gene: NA
CDR3nt: TGTGCCAGCAAGGACCTCCGAGAGGAGACCCAGTACTTC; CDR3aa: CASKDLREETQYF; v_gene: TRBV5-4; abundance: NA; j_gene: TRBJ2-5; d_gene: NA
CDR3nt: TGTGCCAGCAATCCGGGACAGTCTTATAATTCACCCCTCCACTTT; CDR3aa: CASNPGQSYNSPLHF; v_gene: TRBV27; abundance: NA; j_gene: TRBJ1-6; d_gene: TRBD1
CDR3nt: TGTGCCAGCAGCCCTGGGGTGGATACGCAGTATTTT; CDR3aa: CASSPGVDTQYF; v_gene: TRBV5-1; abundance: many; j_gene: TRBJ2-3; d_gene: NA
CDR3nt: TGTGCCAGCAGTCAACCCGGACAGGGGGTGGGTTCACCCCTCCACTTT; CDR3aa: CASSQPGQGVGSPLHF; v_gene: TRBV28; abundance: NA; j_gene: TRBJ1-6; d_gene: TRBD1
CDR3nt: TGTGCCAGCAGTGAAGCCCGGGTCGGGCAGGGAATGTACGAGCAGTACTTC; CDR3aa: CASSEARVGQGMYEQYF; v_gene: TRBV2; abundance: NA; j_gene: TRBJ2-7; d_gene: NA
CDR3nt: TGTGCCAGCAGCAAAGAGCGGGGGGGCAATGAGCAGTTCTTC; CDR3aa: CASSKERGGNEQFF; v_gene: TRBV21-1; abundance: NA; j_gene: TRBJ2-1; d_gene: NA
CDR3nt: TGTGCCAGCAGCCTCAAAACTAGCGGGTACCAAGAGACCCAGTACTTC; CDR3aa: CASSLKTSGYQETQYF; v_gene: TRBV7-8; abundance: few; j_gene: TRBJ2-5; d_gene: TRBD2
CDR3nt: TGTGCCAGCAGTTACCTACCAACGAACCCACTAGCGGGAAACACAGATACGCAGTATTTT; CDR3aa: CASSYLPTNPLAGNTDTQYF; v_gene: TRBV6-2/TRBV6-3; abundance: NA; j_gene: TRBJ2-3; d_gene: TRBD2
CDR3nt: TGCGCCAGCAGACTTCAGGGGGGCCCGCTTGAGACCCAGTACTTC; CDR3aa: CASRLQGGPLETQYF; v_gene: TRBV5-1; abundance: few; j_gene: TRBJ2-5; d_gene: NA
CDR3nt: TGTGCCAGCAGGCCTTATGGGAGCCAAGGGTTCTACGAGCAGTACTTC; CDR3aa: CASRPYGSQGFYEQYF; v_gene: TRBV28; abundance: NA; j_gene: TRBJ2-7; d_gene: NA
CDR3nt: TGCAGTGCTCGGACCGTGAACTATGGCTACACCTTC; CDR3aa: CSARTVNYGYTF; v_gene: TRBV20-1; abundance: few; j_gene: TRBJ1-2; d_gene: NA
CDR3nt: TGTGCCAGCAGCTTAGGTCCCCAGGGGGGGGTTCAAGAGACCCAGTACTTC; CDR3aa: CASSLGPQGGVQETQYF; v_gene: TRBV7-2; abundance: few; j_gene: TRBJ2-5; d_gene: NA
CDR3nt: TGTGCCACCAGCAGAGATCCGACAGGGTTGGTACAGCCCCAGCATTTT; CDR3aa: CATSRDPTGLVQPQHF; v_gene: TRBV15; abundance: few; j_gene: TRBJ1-5; d_gene: TRBD1
CDR3nt: TGCAGTGCTGAGACCCTTTATTGGACACCAACTAATGAAAAACTGTTTTTT; CDR3aa: CSAETLYWTPTNEKLFF; v_gene: TRBV20-1; abundance: NA; j_gene: TRBJ1-4; d_gene: NA
CDR3nt: TGTGCCAGCAGCCCCTGGGGTTCTTACAATGAGCAGTACTTC; CDR3aa: CASSPWGSYNEQYF; v_gene: TRBV13; abundance: few; j_gene: TRBJ2-7; d_gene: NA
CDR3nt: TGCAGTGCTAGGGACGACCTGGTGGAGACCCAGTACTTC; CDR3aa: CSARDDLVETQYF; v_gene: TRBV20-1; abundance: NA; j_gene: TRBJ2-5; d_gene: NA
CDR3nt: TGTGCCAGCAGCTTTGGGGGGGCCTCACCCAATGAGCAGTTCTTC; CDR3aa: CASSFGGASPNEQFF; v_gene: TRBV7-9; abundance: few; j_gene: TRBJ2-1; d_gene: NA
CDR3nt: TGCGCCAGCAGCTTGGGGGTCGGGATAGCGACAGATACGCAGTATTTT; CDR3aa: CASSLGVGIATDTQYF; v_gene: TRBV5-1; abundance: NA; j_gene: TRBJ2-3; d_gene: NA
CDR3nt: TGTGCCAGCAGCTTAGAATTGGGCCGTACAGATACGCAGTATTTT; CDR3aa: CASSLELGRTDTQYF; v_gene: TRBV7-2; abundance: NA; j_gene: TRBJ2-3; d_gene: NA
CDR3nt: TGTGCCAGCAGACCCCGACAGGGAATGGTCGGCTACAATGAGCAGTTCTTC; CDR3aa: CASRPRQGMVGYNEQFF; v_gene: TRBV28; abundance: NA; j_gene: TRBJ2-1; d_gene: TRBD1
CDR3nt: TGTGCCAGCAGTCCCGGATCTGACTCGCAGTATTTT; CDR3aa: CASSPGSDSQYF; v_gene: TRBV27; abundance: NA; j_gene: TRBJ2-3; d_gene: NA